This paragraph reports one T cell receptor beta chain. The CDR3 is cut off 3 residues early in the read; its end comes from the germline J gene. This sample was included in a study of T cells in women clearing cervical HPV infection. Germline CDR1 is KGHSH and CDR2 is LQKENI. The CDR3 length is 15 residues. Repertoires were generated with immunoSEQ multiplex PCR, while TCRdb's copy carries only in-frame clones and drops some. The sample includes about 15,000 clones. The rearrangement links TRBV18 to TRBJ1-2; D is unclear. The sample consisted of blood buffy coat. This sequence originates from a woman aged 18-70 years with a cervical HPV16 infection that either progressed to CIN3+ or cleared (not recorded which). CDR3 bases read: TGTGCCAGCTCACCCGGTCTAGCGGGAGCAGATACC. Its protein is CASSPGLAGADT. The CDR3 in its entirety is CASSPGLAGADTYTF. The full variable domain, with the rest looked up from reference TRBV18 and TRBJ1-2, is NAGVMQNPRHLVRRRGQEARLRCSPMKGHSHVYWYRQLPEEGLKFMVYLQKENIIDESGMPKERFSAEFPKEGPSILRIQQVVRGDSAAYFCASSPGLAGADTYTFGSGTRLTVV.